The 15 T cell receptor beta chains in this list originate from one sample, sequenced in a study of shared clonotypes between healthy human individuals. Data came from immunoSEQ multiplex PCR; TCRdb stores just in-frame clones and leaves some out. The sample contains around 1.1 million clones, 70% to 85% of which appear only once. What was sequenced was memory CD4+ T cells from PBMCs. Subset defined: CD45RA-negative fraction. These receptors all come from a man aged 18 to 30 in good health. Some clones in this sample may be carry-over from other donors' samples.

The genes are TRBV7-2 and TRBJ2-7; D remains ambiguous. The CDR3 has 15 residues. The germline V gene has CDR1 SGHTA and CDR2 FQGNSA. V was pared by 5 bases and J by 0 bases, with 14 bases between. CDR3: CASSLRIVSSYEQYF. In DNA form, the CDR3 reads TGTGCCAGCAGCCTAAGGATAGTGAGCTCCTACGAGCAGTACTTC.

J is TRBJ2-1 and V is TRBV2; TRBD1 matches 10 bases. J lost 0 bases, V lost 8 bases, and 7 bases had no gene match. This CDR3 is 16 amino acids long. Germline V gives CDR1 SNHLY, CDR2 FYNNEI. CDR3 nucleotides: TGTGCCAGCCGGGACAGGGGAGCGCGCTCCTACAATGAGCAGTTCTTC. It yields the protein CASRDRGARSYNEQFF.

This clone turned up a few times. J is TRBJ1-1 and V is TRBV25-1; TRBD1 matches 9 bases. After removal of 0 bases from V and 6 bases from J, the junction contained 2 bases not matched to a gene. The CDR3 totals 14 residues. Germline V gives CDR1 MGHDK, CDR2 SYGVNS. CDR3 residues: CASSEYRTGAEAFF. The CDR3 coding sequence is TGTGCCAGCAGTGAATATCGGACAGGGGCTGAAGCTTTCTTT.

The gene calls are TRBV6-7 and TRBJ1-2; D is undetermined. TRBV6-7 is noted as an ORF with a role that remains uncertain. The CDR3 is made up of 15 amino acids. Trimming cost V 0 bases and J 8 bases, with 16 bases left between them. The CDR3, as DNA: TGTGCCAGCAGTTACTCGACCGGGTGGCTGTACGGCTACACCTTC. Protein: CASSYSTGWLYGYTF.

CDR3 sequence: CASSAPGVNTEAFF. In DNA form, the CDR3 reads TGTGCCAGCAGTGCCCCGGGCGTGAACACTGAAGCTTTCTTT. The V call is TRBV25-1, the J call TRBJ1-1; D gene unclear. This CDR3 region has 14 residues. Germline CDR1 is MGHDK and CDR2 is SYGVNS. Between the trimmed V and J ends, which lost 4 bases and 0 bases, there was a span of 9 bases.

This rearrangement joins TRBV28 to TRBJ2-5; perhaps D is TRBD1 or TRBD2 (5 bases each). This CDR3 has 14 residues. Germline CDR1 is MDHEN and CDR2 is SYDVKM. Trimming removed 5 bases from V and 9 bases from J, with 19 bases in between. The CDR3 loop is CASSVPDGTRAQYF. DNA of the CDR3: TGTGCCAGCAGTGTTCCAGACGGGACCCGGGCCCAGTACTTC.

The J gene is TRBJ1-1, the V gene TRBV11-2; 7 nucleotides match TRBD1. The V gene end was trimmed by 5 bases and the J gene end by 1 base; junction bases not matched to a gene: 13. The CDR3 consists of 17 residues. Looked up from germline, CDR1 is SGHAT and CDR2 is FQNNGV. The CDR3 coding sequence is TGTGCCAGCAGCCCAGGGGTCTTGGCAGGGGGGAACACTGAAGCTTTCTTT. Amino acid sequence: CASSPGVLAGGNTEAFF.

This chain connects TRBV11-2 to TRBJ2-3; the D gene is possibly TRBD1 (6 bases). The CDR3 has 15 residues. Germline V gene data show CDR1 as SGHAT and CDR2 as FQNNGV. Between the trimmed V and J ends, which lost 5 bases and 0 bases, there was a span of 12 bases. The chain's CDR3 is CASSTDRISTDTQYF. The CDR3 region has the DNA TGTGCCAGCAGCACCGACAGGATAAGCACAGATACGCAGTATTTT.

The V call is TRBV27, the J call TRBJ2-1; tentative D call: TRBD2 (6 bases). The CDR3 has 14 amino acids. V dropped 6 bases and J dropped 7 bases, with 16 bases sitting between them. Germline CDR1 is MNHEY and CDR2 is SMNVEV (reference sequence). The CDR3: CASSRGTHWNEQFF. CDR3 bases: TGTGCCAGCAGCCGAGGGACTCACTGGAATGAGCAGTTCTTC.

This rearrangement joins TRBV9 to TRBJ2-1; the D gene is possibly TRBD1 (5 bases). V was pared by 0 bases and J by 1 base, with 11 bases between. CDR3 length: 16 amino acids. The germline CDR1 and CDR2 sequences are SGDLS and YYNGEE. The CDR3 bases are TGTGCCAGCAGCGTAGCTGGGCAGGGATCCTACAATGAGCAGTTCTTC. It is translated as CASSVAGQGSYNEQFF.

The table lists this clone with a few counts. The sample carries other DNA sequences with the same CDR3. The gene calls are TRBV4-1 and TRBJ2-3; D is unresolved. Germline V gene lookup returns CDR1 MGHRA and CDR2 YSYEKL. Deletions cut 0 bases from V and 0 bases from J, with 7 bases between. This CDR3 comprises 15 residues. DNA of the CDR3: TGCGCCAGCAGCCAAGACGGTTATAGCACAGATACGCAGTATTTT. Translation gives CASSQDGYSTDTQYF.

This chain uses TRBV6-5 with TRBJ2-5, with D uncertain. From germline, CDR1 is MNHEY and CDR2 SVGAGI. The CDR3 has 14 amino acids. Trimming stripped 6 bases from V and 2 bases from J, with 13 bases between. CDR3 nucleotides: TGTGCCAGCAGCAGACCCGGCCGTCAAGAGACCCAGTACTTC. This sequence encodes CASSRPGRQETQYF.

The sample holds a few counts of this clone. V and J are TRBV25-1 and TRBJ1-2, with no clear D. Trimming removed 3 bases at V and 2 bases at J, with 19 bases between. The CDR3 totals 17 residues. CDR1 and CDR2 from the germline V gene are MGHDK and SYGVNS. CDR3 nucleotides: TGTGCCAGCAGTGATATGGGGTTGGACGAGTTCAACTATGGCTACACCTTC. Encoded protein: CASSDMGLDEFNYGYTF.

CDR3 loop: CASSSPHSNQPQHF. The CDR3 nucleotides read TGTGCCAGCAGTTCTCCGCATAGCAATCAGCCCCAGCATTTT. This rearrangement joins TRBV27 to TRBJ1-5, with D unclear. The CDR3 is made up of 14 amino acids. The V gene lost 4 bases and the J gene lost 0 bases, with 7 bases spanning the gap. CDR1 is MNHEY and CDR2 is SMNVEV in the germline V gene (reference sequence).

The chain recombines TRBV5-1 with TRBJ2-5; 14 nucleotides align to TRBD2. With V trimmed by 3 bases and J by 5 bases, 3 bases remained unmatched. Germline CDR1 is SGHRS and CDR2 is YFSETQ. There are 15 residues in the CDR3. CDR3 DNA: TGCGCCAGCAGCTCCCGGACTAGCGGGGGGGAGACCCAGTACTTC. Translation gives CASSSRTSGGETQYF.